This TCR beta chain stems from a study of T cell responses to AZD1222 COVID-19 vaccine. Study findings and constraints: Repertoire sampling occurred only after the peak T cell response. Just a handful of people given AZD1222 tested seropositive at baseline. Unmutated variant regions are reportedly the target of nearly half of TCRs that are spike-specific. There were mostly white British donors and more females than males, and clonal diversity was possibly underestimated.

The table came from immunoSEQ multiplex PCR; TCRdb's copy has only in-frame clones and leaves some out. This repertoire shows tens of thousands of clones, 90% found once; its top ten account for about 3%. CDR3 size: 15 residues. Germline V CDR1 and CDR2: MNHEY, SMNVEV (reference sequence). The V and J ends lost 7 bases and 4 bases, in that order; junction bases with no gene match: 9. Remarks on this clone: Its antigen is unknown.

The source was peripheral blood, collected on day 0 of AZD1222 vaccination. The TCR sequence derives from an adult in good health. V and J are TRBV27 and TRBJ2-1, with 8 bases that match TRBD1. The CDR3 coding sequence is TGTGCCAGCACACGGCCCCGGGACAGGTACAATGAGCAGTTCTTC. This sequence encodes CASTRPRDRYNEQFF.